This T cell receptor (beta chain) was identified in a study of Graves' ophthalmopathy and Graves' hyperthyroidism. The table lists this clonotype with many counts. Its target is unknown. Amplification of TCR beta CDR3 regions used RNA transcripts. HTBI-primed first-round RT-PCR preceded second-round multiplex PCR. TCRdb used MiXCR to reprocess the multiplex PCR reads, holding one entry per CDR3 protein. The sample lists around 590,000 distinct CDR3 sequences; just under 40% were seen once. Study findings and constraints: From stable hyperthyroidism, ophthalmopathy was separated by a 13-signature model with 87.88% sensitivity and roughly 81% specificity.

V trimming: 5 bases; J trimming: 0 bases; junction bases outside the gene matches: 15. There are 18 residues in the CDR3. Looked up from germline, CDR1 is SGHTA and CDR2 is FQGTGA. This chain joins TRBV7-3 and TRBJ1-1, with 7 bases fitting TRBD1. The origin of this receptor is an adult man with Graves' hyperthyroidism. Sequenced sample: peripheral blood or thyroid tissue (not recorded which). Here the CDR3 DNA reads TGTGCCAGCAGCCCCTCGACAGGGATTCGGAGGATGAACACTGAAGCTTTCTTT. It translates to CASSPSTGIRRMNTEAFF.